These 11 T cell receptor beta chains originate from one sample sequenced in a study of T cells after yellow fever vaccination. TCRdb reanalysed the 5' RACE reads using MiXCR and keeps one entry per CDR3 protein. The sample has 450,000 to 650,000 distinct CDR3 sequences; 13% are singletons. The source material was PBMCs, sampled on the day of the yellow fever booster vaccination. The receptors originated from a young man who received the YFV17D yellow fever vaccine.

This clonotype turned up a few times. This sequence joins TRBV6-2 or TRBV6-3 and TRBJ2-7, with 10 bases identical to TRBD1. The CDR3 consists of 15 residues. The V and J ends lost 0 bases and 6 bases, in that order; junction bases with no gene match: 5. Germline CDR1 MNHEY, CDR2 SVGEGT. CDR3 sequence (DNA): TGTGCCAGCAGTTACTCGCGGACAGGGGGAAGCGAGCAGTACTTC. Amino acid sequence: CASSYSRTGGSEQYF.

J is TRBJ2-3 and V is TRBV6-5; 7 nucleotides match TRBD2. V dropped 9 bases and J dropped 4; count of bases not matched to a gene: 4. This CDR3 has 12 amino acids. Germline V gene lookup returns CDR1 MNHEY and CDR2 SVGAGI. CDR3 sequence: CASAGVSDTQYF. In DNA, the CDR3 is TGTGCCAGTGCGGGAGTATCAGATACGCAGTATTTT.

This clonotype showed up just a few times. The chain joins TRBV30 to TRBJ1-3; TRBD1 might be the D (5 bases). The germline V and J ends were trimmed by 5 bases and 1 base, with 6 bases remaining between them. CDR3 length: 12 amino acids. Germline V gene lookup returns CDR1 GTSNPN and CDR2 SVGIG (reference sequence). The CDR3 DNA follows: TGTGCCTGGGGGGCGTCTGGAAACACCATATATTTT. As protein: CAWGASGNTIYF.

This clonotype has more than one count but fewer than ten. The rearrangement joins TRBV4-1 to TRBJ2-5, with a tentative D call TRBD2 (6 bases). The germline V gene encodes CDR1 MGHRA and CDR2 YSYEKL. The CDR3 totals 19 residues. V was clipped by 1 base and J by 3 bases, with 24 bases between them. The DNA for the CDR3 is TGCGCCAGCAGCCAAGGAGCGGGCCGAGGACGGAACGAAGAAGAGACCCAGTACTTC. It encodes CASSQGAGRGRNEEETQYF.

This clonotype was picked up a small number of times. The chain recombines TRBV5-6 with TRBJ2-7; no definite D call. The germline gives CDR1 SGHDT, CDR2 YYEEEE. The V end was cut by 3 bases, the J end by 5 bases, with 12 bases between. The CDR3 totals 13 residues. The CDR3 spells CASSSLQRDEQYF. CDR3 DNA: TGTGCCAGCAGCTCCTTACAAAGGGACGAGCAGTACTTC.

The chain combines TRBV29-1 with TRBJ2-3; maybe TRBD1 (6 bases). The CDR3 extends over 14 amino acids. The V end was cut by 3 bases, the J end by 2 bases, with 12 bases between. CDR1 and CDR2 (germline): SQVTM, ANQGSEA. The CDR3 is CSVDVRGATDTQYF. The CDR3 DNA is TGCAGCGTTGACGTCAGGGGAGCCACAGATACGCAGTATTTT.

This clonotype appeared many times. The V call is TRBV4-3, the J call TRBJ2-7, with D perhaps matching TRBD1 (6 bases). V lost 3 bases to trimming and J lost 3 bases, with 9 bases between them. The length of the CDR3 is 13 residues. Germline V gene lookup returns CDR1 LGHNA and CDR2 YSLEER. This chain's CDR3 is CASSHSDSYEQYF. The CDR3 coding sequence is TGCGCCAGCAGCCATTCGGACAGCTACGAGCAGTACTTC.

This sequence joins TRBV4-2 and TRBJ2-5, with 12 bases fitting TRBD2. This CDR3 contains 18 residues. The V segment lost 0 bases and the J segment 1 base; nucleotides outside the gene matches: 6. From germline, CDR1 is LGHNA and CDR2 YNFKEQ. CDR3 residues: CASSQDRASGRAQETQYF. As DNA, the CDR3 is TGTGCCAGCAGCCAAGATAGGGCTAGCGGGAGGGCCCAAGAGACCCAGTACTTC.

CDR3 amino acids: CATSRDGQRTVFF. The CDR3, as DNA: TGTGCCACCAGCAGAGATGGCCAGCGGACGGTGTTTTTT. The chain joins TRBV15 to TRBJ1-4; D gene ambiguous. CDR3 length equals 13 residues. V lost 0 bases and J 15 bases, leaving 14 bases between the germline ends. From germline, CDR1 is LNHNV and CDR2 YYDKDF (reference sequence). Drawing the rest from reference TRBV15 and TRBJ1-4, the complete variable domain is DAMVIQNPRYQVTQFGKPVTLSCSQTLNHNVMYWYQQKSSQAPKLLFHYYDKDFNNEADTPDNFQSRRPNTSFCFLDIRSPGLGDTAMYLCATSRDGQRTVFFGSGTQLSVL.

The chain has TRBV5-1 and TRBJ2-5; the D is unclear. Germline CDR1 reads SGHRS; CDR2 reads YFSETQ. The germline V and J ends were trimmed by 2 bases and 1 base, with 12 bases remaining between them. The CDR3 is 15 amino acids. CDR3: CASSLQDVFQETQYF. The CDR3 nucleotides read TGCGCCAGCAGCTTACAAGACGTCTTCCAAGAGACCCAGTACTTC.

This clonotype was seen ten or more times. V is TRBV7-9 and J is TRBJ2-4; no definite D call. Trimming removed 2 bases from V and 0 bases from J, with 8 bases in between. This CDR3 comprises 15 residues. Germline CDR1 reads SEHNR; CDR2 reads FQNEAQ (reference sequence). CDR3 sequence: CASSLPILAKNIQYF. The CDR3 DNA sequence: TGTGCCAGCAGCTTACCTATTTTAGCCAAAAACATTCAGTACTTC.